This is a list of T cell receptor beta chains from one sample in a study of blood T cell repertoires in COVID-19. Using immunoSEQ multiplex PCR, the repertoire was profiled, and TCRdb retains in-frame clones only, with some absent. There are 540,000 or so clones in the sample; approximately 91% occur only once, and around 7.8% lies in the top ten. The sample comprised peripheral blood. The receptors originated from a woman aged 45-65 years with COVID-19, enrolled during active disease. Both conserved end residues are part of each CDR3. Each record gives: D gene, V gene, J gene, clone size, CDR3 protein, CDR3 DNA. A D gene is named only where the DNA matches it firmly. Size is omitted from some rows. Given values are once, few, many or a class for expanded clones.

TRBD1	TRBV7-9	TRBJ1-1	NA	CASSLLTGGTEAFF	TGTGCCAGCAGCTTACTGACAGGGGGCACTGAAGCTTTCTTT
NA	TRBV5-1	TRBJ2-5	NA	CASSLGASQETQYF	TGCGCCAGCAGCTTGGGCGCGTCTCAAGAGACCCAGTACTTC
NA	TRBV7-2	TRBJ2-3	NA	CASSLSPNADTQYF	TGTGCCAGCAGCCTTAGCCCAAACGCAGATACGCAGTATTTT
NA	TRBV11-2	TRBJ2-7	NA	CASSLVTKSEQYF	TGTGCCAGCAGCTTAGTAACTAAAAGCGAGCAGTACTTC
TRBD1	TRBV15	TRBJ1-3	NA	CATNRDRPTSGNTIYF	TGTGCCACCAACAGGGACAGGCCTACTTCTGGAAACACCATATATTTT
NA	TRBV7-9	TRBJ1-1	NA	CASSLVGRDTEAFF	TGTGCCAGCAGCTTAGTTGGGAGGGACACTGAAGCTTTCTTT
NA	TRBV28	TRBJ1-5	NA	CASSLRPGYWHF	TGTGCCAGCAGCCTCAGGCCGGGATATTGGCATTTT
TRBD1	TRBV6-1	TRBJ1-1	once	CASSLQGETEAFF	TGTGCCAGCAGTCTACAGGGGGAGACTGAAGCTTTCTTT
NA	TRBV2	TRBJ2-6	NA	CASRAGGSGANVLTF	TGTGCCAGCAGAGCCGGGGGCTCTGGGGCCAACGTCCTGACTTTC
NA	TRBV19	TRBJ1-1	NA	CASRDLGAAPPRNTEAFF	TGTGCCAGTAGGGACTTGGGGGCAGCTCCCCCGAGGAACACTGAAGCTTTCTTT
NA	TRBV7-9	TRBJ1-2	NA	CASSQVDYGYTF	TGTGCCAGCAGCCAGGTCGACTATGGCTACACCTTC
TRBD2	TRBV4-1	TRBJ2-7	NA	CASSQDGIAGYEQYF	TGCGCCAGCAGCCAAGATGGAATAGCGGGCTACGAGCAGTACTTC
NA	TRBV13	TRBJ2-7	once	CASSLLGGGEQYF	TGTGCCAGCAGCTTACTAGGGGGTGGGGAGCAGTACTTC
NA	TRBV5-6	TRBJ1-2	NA	CASSGGHNYGYTF	TGTGCCAGCAGCGGAGGCCATAACTATGGCTACACCTTC
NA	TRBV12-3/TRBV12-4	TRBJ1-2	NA	CASRAGEGYTF	TGTGCCAGCAGGGCGGGGGAGGGCTACACCTTC
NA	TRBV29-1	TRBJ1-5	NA	CSVLLGQEPQHF	TGCAGCGTTCTCCTGGGGCAGGAGCCCCAGCATTTT
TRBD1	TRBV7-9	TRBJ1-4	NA	CASSPGQAATNEKLFF	TGTGCCAGCAGCCCAGGACAGGCGGCAACTAATGAAAAACTGTTTTTT
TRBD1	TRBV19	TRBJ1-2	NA	CASSIGQGNGYTF	TGTGCCAGTAGTATAGGACAGGGGAATGGCTACACCTTC
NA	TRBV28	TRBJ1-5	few	CASSLLNQPQHF	TGTGCCAGCAGTTTACTTAATCAGCCCCAGCATTTT
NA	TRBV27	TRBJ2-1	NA	CASSEARSNEQFF	TGTGCCAGCAGTGAAGCCCGATCGAATGAGCAGTTCTTC
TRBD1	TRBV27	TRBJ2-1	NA	CASSLSRDRGNEQFF	TGTGCCAGCAGTTTATCAAGGGACAGGGGAAATGAGCAGTTCTTC
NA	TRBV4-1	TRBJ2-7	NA	CASSQNPQNKRGEQYF	TGCGCCAGCAGCCAAAATCCGCAGAACAAACGGGGCGAGCAGTACTTC
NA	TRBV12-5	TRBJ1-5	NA	CASGLTSSNQPQHF	TGTGCTAGTGGCCTCACATCTAGCAATCAGCCCCAGCATTTT
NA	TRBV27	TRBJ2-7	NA	CASSLDSTYEQYF	TGTGCCAGCAGTTTAGACAGTACCTACGAGCAGTACTTC
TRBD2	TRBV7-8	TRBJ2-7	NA	CASSFLAGDSYEQYF	TGTGCCAGCAGCTTCCTAGCGGGGGATTCCTACGAGCAGTACTTC
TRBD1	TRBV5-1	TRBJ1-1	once	CASSLMQGAETEAFF	TGCGCCAGCAGCTTGATGCAGGGGGCCGAGACTGAAGCTTTCTTT
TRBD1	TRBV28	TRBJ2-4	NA	CASTPTGLAKNIQYF	TGTGCCAGCACTCCGACAGGGCTGGCCAAAAACATTCAGTACTTC
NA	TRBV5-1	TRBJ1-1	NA	CASSYSHSNTEAFF	TGCGCCAGCAGTTACTCCCACTCGAACACTGAAGCTTTCTTT
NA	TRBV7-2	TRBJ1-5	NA	CASSPPGGPNQPQHF	TGTGCCAGCAGCCCCCCGGGGGGCCCCAATCAGCCCCAGCATTTT
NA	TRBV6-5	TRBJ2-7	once	CASSYSTDRRGQYF	TGTGCCAGCAGTTACTCGACGGACAGGCGGGGGCAGTACTTC
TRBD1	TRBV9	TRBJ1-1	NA	CASSGSTGGTEAFF	TGTGCCAGCAGCGGCTCGACAGGGGGGACTGAAGCTTTCTTT
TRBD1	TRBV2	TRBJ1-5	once	CASSDTRGQPQHF	TGTGCCAGCAGTGACACCAGGGGGCAGCCCCAGCATTTT
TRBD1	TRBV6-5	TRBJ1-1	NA	CASSATGTYNTEAFF	TGTGCCAGCAGCGCGACAGGGACCTACAACACTGAAGCTTTCTTT
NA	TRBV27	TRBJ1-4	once	CASSPNNEKLFF	TGTGCCAGCAGTCCCAATAATGAAAAACTGTTTTTT
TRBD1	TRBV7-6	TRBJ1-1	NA	CASSFRDRGGAFF	TGTGCCAGCAGCTTCCGGGACAGGGGAGGAGCTTTCTTT
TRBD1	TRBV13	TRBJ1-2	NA	CASSRDRDYGYTF	TGTGCCAGCAGCCGGGACAGGGACTATGGCTACACCTTC
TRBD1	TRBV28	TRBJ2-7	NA	CASRSSGEGANEQYF	TGTGCCAGCAGATCCAGCGGAGAGGGGGCTAACGAGCAGTACTTC
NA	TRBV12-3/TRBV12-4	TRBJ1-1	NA	CASTDRRTEAFF	TGTGCCAGCACCGACAGACGGACTGAAGCTTTCTTT
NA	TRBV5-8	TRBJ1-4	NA	CASPEIGLAGLEGEKLFF	TGTGCCAGCCCGGAGATAGGTCTTGCCGGACTTGAGGGTGAAAAACTGTTTTTT
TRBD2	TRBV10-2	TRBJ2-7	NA	CASSESGGGLHEQYF	TGCGCCAGCAGTGAGTCTGGCGGGGGGCTACACGAGCAGTACTTC